This TCR beta chain was sequenced during a study of OX40 agonist ivuxolimab in advanced cancers. Study information: Among those enrolled, mean age was roughly 62 years (range roughly 20 to 79) and 75% to 85% were male. Study results and caveats: Low normalized T-cell clonal expansion was also seen in some nonresponders. Doses of 0.1 to 3.0 mg/kg were accompanied by clonal expansion of CD4+ and CD8+ blood T cells by week 6.

The CDR3 is 14 amino acids. Generated by immunoSEQ multiplex PCR, the TCRdb table keeps only in-frame clones and is missing some. Found here are roughly 80,000 clones, 85% to 95% of them singletons; the top ten hold approximately 0.69%. As regards this clone: The target antigen is unknown.

The material was CD4+ or CD8+ T cells sorted from blood, obtained in a trial of the OX40 agonist ivuxolimab. This chain joins TRBV21-1 and TRBJ1-5. TRBV21-1 is a pseudogene locus. The sequence derives from an adult with an advanced solid tumor such as melanoma, head and neck, liver or kidney cancer. CDR3 in DNA: TGTGCCAGCAGCAATGGAGGGGTTGGCCAGCCCCAGCATTTT. Protein product: CASSNGGVGQPQHF.